This T cell receptor beta chain was obtained from a study of blood T cell repertoires in COVID-19. Trimming cost V 2 bases and J 7 bases; bases outside gene matches: 4. CDR1 SNHLY and CDR2 FYNNEI come from the germline V gene. This CDR3 has 15 residues. TCRdb's table, derived via immunoSEQ multiplex PCR, lists solely in-frame clones and lacks some. This repertoire shows tens of thousands of clones, more than 60% found once; its top ten account for 7% to 8.5%. The sequence came from a woman between 65 and 79 years old with active or convalescent COVID-19. The chain combines TRBV2 with TRBJ2-1, with 11 bases identical to TRBD2. Sample: peripheral blood. CDR3 in DNA: TGTGCCAGCAGTGAATTCCCTAGCGGGGGGAATGAGCAGTTCTTC. Translated: CASSEFPSGGNEQFF.